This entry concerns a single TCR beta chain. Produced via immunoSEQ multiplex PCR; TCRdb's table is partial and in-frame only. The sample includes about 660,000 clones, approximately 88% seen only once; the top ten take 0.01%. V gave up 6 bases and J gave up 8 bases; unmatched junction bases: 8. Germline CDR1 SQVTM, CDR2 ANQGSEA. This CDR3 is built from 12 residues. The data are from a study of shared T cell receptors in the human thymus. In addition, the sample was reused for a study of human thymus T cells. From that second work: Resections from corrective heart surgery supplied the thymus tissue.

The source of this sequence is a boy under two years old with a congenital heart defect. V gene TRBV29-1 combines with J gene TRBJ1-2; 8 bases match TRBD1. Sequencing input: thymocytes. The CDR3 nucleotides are TGCAGCGTGGTGACAGGGGAGGGCGGCTACACCTTC. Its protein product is CSVVTGEGGYTF.